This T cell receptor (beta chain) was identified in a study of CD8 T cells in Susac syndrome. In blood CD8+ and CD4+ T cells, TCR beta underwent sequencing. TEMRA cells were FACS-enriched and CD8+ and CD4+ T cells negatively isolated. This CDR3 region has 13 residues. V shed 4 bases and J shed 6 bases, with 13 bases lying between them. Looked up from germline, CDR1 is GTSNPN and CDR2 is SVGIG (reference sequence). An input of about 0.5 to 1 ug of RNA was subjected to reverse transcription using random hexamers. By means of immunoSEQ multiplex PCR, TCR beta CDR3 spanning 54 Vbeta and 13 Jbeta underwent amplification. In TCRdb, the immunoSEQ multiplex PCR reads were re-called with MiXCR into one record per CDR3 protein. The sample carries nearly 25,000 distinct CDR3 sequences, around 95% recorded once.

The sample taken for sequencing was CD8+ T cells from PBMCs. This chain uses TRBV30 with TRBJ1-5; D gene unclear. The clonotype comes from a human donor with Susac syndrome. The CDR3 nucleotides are TGTGCCTGGACCCCGCAAGTAGGTCAGCCCCAGCATTTT. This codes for CAWTPQVGQPQHF.